The 13 T cell receptor beta chains given below trace back to one sample, sequenced in a study of cytomegalovirus exposure and HLA in healthy donors. This PCR relied on a set of 60 Vbeta primers and 13 Jbeta primers. TCRdb keeps only in-frame clones here, not all; method: immunoSEQ multiplex PCR. The table has about 140,000 clones, about 70% seen once. The sequenced sample consisted of PBMCs. The receptors were gathered from a man aged 18 to 29 in good health and CMV-seronegative.

This sequence joins TRBV6-4 and TRBJ1-1; 8 bases line up with TRBD1. This CDR3 spans 14 amino acids. In germline, CDR1 is MRHNA, CDR2 SNTAGT. Losses at the gene ends were 8 bases for V and 0 bases for J; bases not matched to a gene: 5. CDR3 in amino acids: CASRMTGVNTEAFF. The CDR3 coding sequence is TGTGCCAGCCGCATGACAGGGGTGAACACTGAAGCTTTCTTT.

V usage is TRBV7-9 and J usage is TRBJ1-1, with unresolved D. Deletions cut 3 bases from V and 2 bases from J, with 7 bases between. CDR3 length equals 13 residues. The V gene's germline CDR1 is SEHNR and CDR2 FQNEAQ (reference sequence). CDR3 residues: CASSFSTNTEAFF. The CDR3 DNA is TGTGCCAGCAGCTTTTCAACAAACACTGAAGCTTTCTTT.

V and J are TRBV7-2 and TRBJ2-3; TRBD1 matches at 11 bases. Germline CDR1 is SGHTA and CDR2 is FQGNSA. The CDR3 loop spans 14 amino acids. CDR3 in amino acids: CALRDRGGTDTQYF. CDR3 nucleotides: TGTGCGTTAAGGGACAGGGGGGGCACAGATACGCAGTATTTT.

This clone turned up a few times. This sequence joins TRBV29-1 and TRBJ1-1; 8 nucleotides match TRBD1. The CDR3 totals 14 residues. V was pared by 6 bases and J by 2 bases, with 8 bases of the junction left unmatched. CDR1 is SQVTM, CDR2 ANQGSEA, per germline. The CDR3 sequence: CSVHPGGVNTEAFF. In nucleotides, the CDR3 is TGCAGCGTACATCCAGGGGGCGTTAACACTGAAGCTTTCTTT.

The count of this clone is one. This chain joins TRBV6-5 and TRBJ1-2, with a tentative D call TRBD1 (6 bases). V lost 0 bases and J lost 7, with 12 bases in between. Per germline, CDR1 MNHEY and CDR2 SVGAGI. The CDR3 spans 14 residues. The CDR3 is CASSYSRGASGYTF. As DNA, the CDR3 is TGTGCCAGCAGTTACTCGCGGGGGGCCAGTGGCTACACCTTC.

The CDR3 DNA sequence: TGTGCCAGCAGCAAGCCCAGGGTCCGCCACGAGCAGTACTTC. This codes for CASSKPRVRHEQYF. The gene calls are TRBV21-1 and TRBJ2-7; the table's D call TRBD1 went unverified against the DNA. TRBV21-1 is shown as a pseudogene. The CDR3 sequence is 14 residues long.

This clone occurred a few times. This rearrangement joins TRBV29-1 to TRBJ2-7; tentative D call: TRBD1 (7 bases). Trimming shortened V by 1 base and J by 2 bases, and 12 bases separated the two germline ends. The CDR3 extends over 14 amino acids. Germline CDR1 SQVTM, CDR2 ANQGSEA. The CDR3 DNA reads TGCAGCGTTGAAGGCAGGGGGGCTCCCTACGAGCAGTACTTC. It codes for CSVEGRGAPYEQYF.

CDR3 nucleotide sequence: TGTGCCAGCAGCCAAGTTCCCTACAGGGTGAACACTGAAGCTTTCTTT. Its protein is CASSQVPYRVNTEAFF. This chain connects TRBV4-2 to TRBJ1-1; the D gene is possibly TRBD1 (6 bases). Germline CDR1 reads LGHNA; CDR2 reads YNFKEQ. The germline V and J ends were trimmed by 1 base and 0 bases, with 12 bases remaining between them. The CDR3 extends over 16 amino acids.

The chain is built from TRBV4-1 and TRBJ1-1; TRBD1 matches at 7 bases. CDR3 size: 14 residues. V gave up 1 base and J gave up 4 bases; unmatched junction bases: 3. Germline V lookup: CDR1 MGHRA, CDR2 YSYEKL. This CDR3 reads CASSQGQGGTEAFF. The CDR3 DNA follows: TGCGCCAGCAGCCAAGGACAGGGCGGCACTGAAGCTTTCTTT.

This clone was observed once. This rearrangement joins TRBV19 to TRBJ1-4; possible D gene TRBD1, 6 bases. Trimming took 3 bases from V and 2 from J, leaving 13 bases between them. The CDR3 contains 16 residues. Germline CDR1 LNHDA, CDR2 SQIVND (reference sequence). The CDR3 is CASSITGMGTNEKLFF. CDR3 bases: TGTGCCAGTAGTATCACAGGGATGGGGACTAATGAAAAACTGTTTTTT.

This clone was picked up one time. The chain has TRBV6-6 and TRBJ2-1, with 8 bases fitting TRBD2. This CDR3 has 15 amino acids. CDR1 and CDR2 (germline): MNHNY, SVGAGI (reference sequence). Trimming took 4 bases from V and 4 from J; bases not matched to a gene: 6. This chain's CDR3 is CASSSLLADYNEQFF. In DNA form, the CDR3 reads TGTGCCAGCAGTTCTCTACTAGCGGATTACAATGAGCAGTTCTTC.

The chain links TRBV15 to TRBJ2-7; the D is unclear. V was cut by 8 bases and J by 2 bases, with 13 bases left in between. The CDR3 sequence is 13 residues long. CDR1 and CDR2 from the germline V gene are LNHNV and YYDKDF (reference sequence). DNA for the CDR3: TGTGCCACCGCGCCCATTGTAGCCTACGAGCAGTACTTC. This sequence encodes CATAPIVAYEQYF.

There are a few counts of this clone. The rearrangement joins TRBV7-3 to TRBJ2-3; TRBD2 aligns across 7 bases. CDR1 is SGHTA and CDR2 is FQGTGA in the germline V gene. The CDR3 totals 18 residues. V dropped 1 base and J dropped 4; count of bases not matched to a gene: 14. The DNA of the CDR3 is TGTGCCAGCAGCTTAAACCCCGGACTAGGCTGGGTCCCAGATACGCAGTATTTT. Amino acid sequence: CASSLNPGLGWVPDTQYF. The variable domain in full, with the rest retrieved from reference TRBV7-3 and TRBJ2-3, is GAGVSQTPSNKVTEKGKYVELRCDPISGHTALYWYRQSLGQGPEFLIYFQGTGAADDSGLPNDRFFAVRPEGSVSTLKIQRTERGDSAVYLCASSLNPGLGWVPDTQYFGPGTRLTVL.